The T cell receptor (beta chain) under discussion was sequenced for a study of T-cell memory formation after mild COVID-19. About the research overall: Largely donor-specific TCR clusters were found. General observations from the study: Most CD4+ clones that shrank were in CM and EM, while CD8+ ones turned up in EMRA.

The CDR3 contains 17 residues. After removal of 1 base from V and 3 bases from J, the junction contained 13 bases not matched to a gene. The germline gives CDR1 DFQATT, CDR2 SNEGSKA (reference sequence). One entry per CDR3 protein, called by TCRdb with MiXCR from the 5' RACE reads. Of 300,000 to 400,000 distinct CDR3 sequences in the sample, 25% to 30% are singletons; the top ten hold roughly 14%. Notes on this clonotype: The antigen remains unidentified.

The chain has TRBV20-1 and TRBJ2-3, with 7 bases aligning to TRBD1. Material: PBMCs or a T cell subset sorted from them (not recorded which). The source is an adult woman who had mild COVID-19 (a few samples of this study predate the infection). Cell type and time point are not known. The DNA for the CDR3 is TGCAGTGCTAGAGGGGTTTATGTAGGGGGCAGGACAGATACGCAGTATTTT. Amino acids: CSARGVYVGGRTDTQYF.